This T cell receptor beta chain was recovered during a study of blood T cell repertoires in COVID-19. About the study: In each case, the material was cDNA or gDNA derived from T cells, B-cell-depleted T cells, or PBMCs.

Seattle patient enrollment occurred during active infection, with longitudinal follow-up thereafter. Study processing details: It was from reference gene primer amplification that nucleated cell counts were estimated. Some clones are missing from TCRdb's copy, which holds only in-frame ones; the method was immunoSEQ multiplex PCR. For V, J and clone size, that table is used; D and trimming come from the DNA. The sample includes 150,000 to 200,000 clones, 92% of them seen just once. The sample was peripheral blood. The source is a man younger than 40 with COVID-19, enrolled during active disease.

Here the CDR3 DNA reads TGTGCCAGCAGTTTTCGGGCTAGCGGGAGGGTTAGCTCCTACAATGAGCAGTTCTTC. It yields the protein CASSFRASGRVSSYNEQFF. This chain connects TRBV27 to TRBJ2-1; TRBD2 matches 12 bases. The CDR3 is made up of 19 amino acids. V was clipped by 3 bases and J by 0 bases; unmatched bases: 9. CDR1 and CDR2 from the germline V gene are MNHEY and SMNVEV (reference sequence).